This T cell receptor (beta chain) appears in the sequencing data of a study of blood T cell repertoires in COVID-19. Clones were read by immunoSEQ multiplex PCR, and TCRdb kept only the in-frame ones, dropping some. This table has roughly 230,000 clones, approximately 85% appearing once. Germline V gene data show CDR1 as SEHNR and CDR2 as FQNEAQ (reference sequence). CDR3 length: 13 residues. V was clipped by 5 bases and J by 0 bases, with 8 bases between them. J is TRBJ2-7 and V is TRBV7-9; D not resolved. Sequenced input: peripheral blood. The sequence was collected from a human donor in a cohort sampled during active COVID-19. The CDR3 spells CASSKDGSYEQYF. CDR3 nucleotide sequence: TGTGCCAGCAGCAAAGACGGCTCCTACGAGCAGTACTTC.